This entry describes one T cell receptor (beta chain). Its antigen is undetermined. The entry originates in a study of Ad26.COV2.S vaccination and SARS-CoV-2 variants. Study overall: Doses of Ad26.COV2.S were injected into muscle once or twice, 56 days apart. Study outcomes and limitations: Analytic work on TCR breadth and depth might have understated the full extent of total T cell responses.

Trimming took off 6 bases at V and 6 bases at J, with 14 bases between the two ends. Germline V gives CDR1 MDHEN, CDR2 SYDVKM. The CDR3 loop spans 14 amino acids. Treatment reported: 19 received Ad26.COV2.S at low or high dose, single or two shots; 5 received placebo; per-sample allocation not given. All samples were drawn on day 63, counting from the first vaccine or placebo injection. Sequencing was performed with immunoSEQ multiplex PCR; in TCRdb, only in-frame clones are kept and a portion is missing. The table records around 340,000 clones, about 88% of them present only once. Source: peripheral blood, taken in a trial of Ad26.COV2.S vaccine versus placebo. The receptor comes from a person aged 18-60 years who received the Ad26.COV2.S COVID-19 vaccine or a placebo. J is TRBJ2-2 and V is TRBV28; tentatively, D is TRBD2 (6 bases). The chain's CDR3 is CASSEGGKAGELFF. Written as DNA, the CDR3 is TGTGCCAGCAGCGAGGGCGGGAAGGCCGGGGAGCTGTTTTTT.